A single sample gave rise to the 5 T cell receptor beta chains below, sequenced in a study of T-cell memory formation after mild COVID-19. TCRdb re-derived calls from the 5' RACE reads in MiXCR, one entry per CDR3 protein. This sample carries 350,000 to 500,000 distinct CDR3 sequences, 20% to 30% of them seen once, and the ten largest clones take less than 15%. The specimen sequenced was PBMCs or a T cell subset sorted from them (not recorded which). The receptors here all came from an adult woman who had mild COVID-19 (a few samples of this study predate the infection). Cell type and time point are not known.

The chain links TRBV7-9 to TRBJ1-5; D remains ambiguous. The V end was cut by 5 bases, the J end by 1 base, with 15 bases between. CDR3 length: 16 residues. In germline, CDR1 is SEHNR, CDR2 FQNEAQ (reference sequence). The CDR3 bases are TGTGCCAGCAGCACCGGAGGGTCTGGGAGCAATCAGCCCCAGCATTTT. Protein: CASSTGGSGSNQPQHF.

This clonotype was detected only a few times. The gene calls are TRBV12-3 or TRBV12-4 and TRBJ1-5, with D unresolved. The CDR3 covers 13 residues. V was shortened by 3 bases and J by 5 bases, with 8 bases between the two germline ends. The CDR3 DNA reads TGTGCCAGCAGTTTGGCCTGGGATCAGCCCCAGCATTTT. This encodes CASSLAWDQPQHF.

The chain uses TRBV23-1 and TRBJ2-2; weak D call: TRBD1 (6 bases). TRBV23-1 is placed among ORFs of uncertain function. V dropped 3 bases and J dropped 3 bases, with 11 bases sitting between them. This CDR3 region has 15 residues. The CDR3 DNA reads as TGCGCCAGCAGTCACCGGACAGTAGACACCGGGGAGCTGTTTTTT. This sequence encodes CASSHRTVDTGELFF.

The chain is built from TRBV6-1 and TRBJ1-5; D not certain. CDR1 MNHNS and CDR2 SASEGT come from the germline V gene. The V gene lost 0 bases and the J gene lost 9 bases, with 9 bases spanning the gap. CDR3 length equals 13 residues. For the CDR3, the DNA is TGTGCCAGCAGTGAAGCTAGGGTCCTGCCCCAGCATTTT. It yields the protein CASSEARVLPQHF.

This clonotype was seen a few times. A much more abundant neighbour one base away suggests this may be a read error. This chain links TRBV7-2 with TRBJ1-1; no clear D. There are 13 residues in the CDR3. Trimming removed 2 bases from V and 1 base from J, with 5 bases in between. The germline V gene encodes CDR1 SGHTA and CDR2 FQGNSA. CDR3 residues: CASSLQKNTEAFF. For the CDR3, the DNA is TGTGCCAGCAGCTTACAGAAGAACACTGAAGCTTTCTTT.